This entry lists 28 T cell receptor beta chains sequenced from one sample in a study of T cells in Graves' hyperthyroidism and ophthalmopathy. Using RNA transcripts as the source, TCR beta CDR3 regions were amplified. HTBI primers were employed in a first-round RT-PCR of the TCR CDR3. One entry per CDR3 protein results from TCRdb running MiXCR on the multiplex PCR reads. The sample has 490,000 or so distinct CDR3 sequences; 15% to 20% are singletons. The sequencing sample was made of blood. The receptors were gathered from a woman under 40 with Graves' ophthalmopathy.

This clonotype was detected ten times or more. CDR3 sequence: CASTRGRSNEKLFF. CDR3 bases: TGTGCCAGCACCCGGGGAAGGTCTAATGAAAAACTGTTTTTT. The genes are TRBV7-2 and TRBJ1-4; D gene ambiguous. In germline, CDR1 is SGHTA, CDR2 FQGNSA. There are 14 residues in the CDR3. V shed 7 bases and J shed 3 bases, with 12 bases lying between them.

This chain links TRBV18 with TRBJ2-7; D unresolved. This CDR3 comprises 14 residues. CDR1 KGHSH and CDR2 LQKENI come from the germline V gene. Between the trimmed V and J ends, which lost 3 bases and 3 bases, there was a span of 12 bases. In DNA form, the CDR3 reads TGTGCCAGCTCACCGAGAGACAAGTACTACGAGCAGTACTTC. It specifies CASSPRDKYYEQYF. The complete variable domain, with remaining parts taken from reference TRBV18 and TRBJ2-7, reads NAGVMQNPRHLVRRRGQEARLRCSPMKGHSHVYWYRQLPEEGLKFMVYLQKENIIDESGMPKERFSAEFPKEGPSILRIQQVVRGDSAAYFCASSPRDKYYEQYFGPGTRLTVT.

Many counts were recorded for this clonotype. The CDR3 reads CASSLLQGRHFEQYF. CDR3 sequence (DNA): TGTGCCAGCAGTCTGCTCCAAGGGAGGCACTTCGAGCAGTACTTC. The genes are TRBV28 and TRBJ2-7, with D maybe TRBD2 (6 bases). The CDR3 consists of 15 residues. From germline, CDR1 is MDHEN and CDR2 SYDVKM. V dropped 5 bases and J dropped 6 bases, with 20 bases sitting between them.

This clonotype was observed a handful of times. CDR3 region: CSAKGQNNSPLHF. CDR3 coding DNA: TGCAGTGCTAAAGGACAGAATAATTCACCCCTCCACTTT. The genes are TRBV20-1 and TRBJ1-6; TRBD1 might be the D (6 bases). Germline V lookup: CDR1 DFQATT, CDR2 SNEGSKA (reference sequence). The CDR3 is made up of 13 amino acids. V was shortened by 4 bases and J by 5 bases, with 9 bases between the two germline ends.

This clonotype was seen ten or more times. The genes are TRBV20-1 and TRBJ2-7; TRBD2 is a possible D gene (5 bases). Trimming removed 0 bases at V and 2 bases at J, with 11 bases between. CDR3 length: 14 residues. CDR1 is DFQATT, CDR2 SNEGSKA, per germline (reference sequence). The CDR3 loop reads CSARERGWPYEQYF. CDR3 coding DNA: TGCAGTGCTAGAGAACGGGGTTGGCCCTACGAGCAGTACTTC.

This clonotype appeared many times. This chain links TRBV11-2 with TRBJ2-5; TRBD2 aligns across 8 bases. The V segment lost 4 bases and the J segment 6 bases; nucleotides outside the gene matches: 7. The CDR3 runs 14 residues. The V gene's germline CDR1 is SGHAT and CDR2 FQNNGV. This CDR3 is CASSSEAGAKTQYF. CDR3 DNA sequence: TGTGCCAGCAGCTCAGAAGCGGGGGCGAAGACCCAGTACTTC.

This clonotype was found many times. The CDR3 loop reads CASSPQDRTGYNEQFF. DNA of the CDR3: TGTGCCAGCAGTCCCCAGGACAGGACGGGCTACAATGAGCAGTTCTTC. The chain recombines TRBV3-1 with TRBJ2-1, with 7 bases fitting TRBD1. CDR3 size: 16 residues. Trimming at V came to 6 bases and at J to 3 bases, leaving 11 bases not matched to a gene. The germline CDR1 and CDR2 sequences are LGHDT and YNNKEL (reference sequence).

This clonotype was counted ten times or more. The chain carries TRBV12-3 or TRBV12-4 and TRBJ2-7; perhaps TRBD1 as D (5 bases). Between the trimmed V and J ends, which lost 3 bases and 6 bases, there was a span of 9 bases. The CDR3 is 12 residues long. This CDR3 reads CASSFFRAEQYF. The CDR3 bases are TGTGCCAGCAGTTTTTTCAGGGCCGAGCAGTACTTC.

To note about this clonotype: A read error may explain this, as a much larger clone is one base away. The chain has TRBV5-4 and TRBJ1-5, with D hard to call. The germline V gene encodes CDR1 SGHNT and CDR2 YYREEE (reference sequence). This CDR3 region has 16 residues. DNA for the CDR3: TGTGCCGGCAGCTTAGGCCCCTCGGGGAGGAATCAGCCCCAGCATTTT. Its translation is CAGSLGPSGRNQPQHF.

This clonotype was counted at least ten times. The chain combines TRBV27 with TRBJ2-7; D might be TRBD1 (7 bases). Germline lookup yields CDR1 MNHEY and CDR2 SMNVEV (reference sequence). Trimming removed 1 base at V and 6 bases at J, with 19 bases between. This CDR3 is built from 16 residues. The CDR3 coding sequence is TGTGCCAGCAGTTTATATAACAGGGGCGGGACCATCGAGCAGTACTTC. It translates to CASSLYNRGGTIEQYF.

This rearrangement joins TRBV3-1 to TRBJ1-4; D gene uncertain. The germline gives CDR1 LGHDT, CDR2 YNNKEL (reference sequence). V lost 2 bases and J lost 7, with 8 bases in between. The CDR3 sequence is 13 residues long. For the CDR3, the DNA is TGTGCCAGCAGCCAAATAGTAGGTGAAAAACTGTTTTTT. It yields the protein CASSQIVGEKLFF.

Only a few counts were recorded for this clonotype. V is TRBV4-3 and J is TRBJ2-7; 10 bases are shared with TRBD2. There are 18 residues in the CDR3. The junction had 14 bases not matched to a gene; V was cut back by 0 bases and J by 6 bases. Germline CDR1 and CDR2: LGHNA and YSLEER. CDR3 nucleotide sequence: TGCGCCAGCAGCCAAGATTCCCTTACTAGCGGGATAAATTCCGAGCAGTACTTC. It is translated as CASSQDSLTSGINSEQYF.

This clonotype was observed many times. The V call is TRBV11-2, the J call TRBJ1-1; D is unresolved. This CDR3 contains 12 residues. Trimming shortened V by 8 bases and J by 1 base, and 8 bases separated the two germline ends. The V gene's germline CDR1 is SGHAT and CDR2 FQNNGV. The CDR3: CASRAANTEAFF. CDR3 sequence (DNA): TGTGCCAGCCGGGCGGCGAACACTGAAGCTTTCTTT. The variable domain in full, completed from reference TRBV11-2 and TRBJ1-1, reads EAGVAQSPRYKIIEKRQSVAFWCNPISGHATLYWYQQILGQGPKLLIQFQNNGVVDDSQLPKDRFSAERLKGVDSTLKIQPAKLEDSAVYLCASRAANTEAFFGQGTRLTVV.

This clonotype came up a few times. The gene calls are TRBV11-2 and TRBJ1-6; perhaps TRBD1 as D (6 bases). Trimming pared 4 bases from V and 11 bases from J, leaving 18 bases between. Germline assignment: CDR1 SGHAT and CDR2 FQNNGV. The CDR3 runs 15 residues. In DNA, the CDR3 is TGTGCCAGCAGCTCCCGGGACACTCCCTTCGCACCCCTCCACTTT. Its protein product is CASSSRDTPFAPLHF. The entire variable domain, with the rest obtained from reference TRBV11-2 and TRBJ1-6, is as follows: EAGVAQSPRYKIIEKRQSVAFWCNPISGHATLYWYQQILGQGPKLLIQFQNNGVVDDSQLPKDRFSAERLKGVDSTLKIQPAKLEDSAVYLCASSSRDTPFAPLHFGNGTRLTVT.

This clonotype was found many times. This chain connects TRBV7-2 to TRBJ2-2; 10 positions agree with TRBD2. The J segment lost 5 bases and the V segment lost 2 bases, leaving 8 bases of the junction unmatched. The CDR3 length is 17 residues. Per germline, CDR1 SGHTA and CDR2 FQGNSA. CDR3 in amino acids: CASSLSASGSWTGELFF. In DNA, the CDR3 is TGTGCCAGCAGCTTAAGTGCTAGCGGGAGCTGGACCGGGGAGCTGTTTTTT.

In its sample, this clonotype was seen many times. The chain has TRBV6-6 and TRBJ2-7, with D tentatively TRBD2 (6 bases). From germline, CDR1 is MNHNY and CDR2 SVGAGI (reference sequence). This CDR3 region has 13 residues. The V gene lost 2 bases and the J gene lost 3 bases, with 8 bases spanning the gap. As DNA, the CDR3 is TGTGCCAGCAGTTACGGGGGGATCTACGAGCAGTACTTC. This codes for CASSYGGIYEQYF.

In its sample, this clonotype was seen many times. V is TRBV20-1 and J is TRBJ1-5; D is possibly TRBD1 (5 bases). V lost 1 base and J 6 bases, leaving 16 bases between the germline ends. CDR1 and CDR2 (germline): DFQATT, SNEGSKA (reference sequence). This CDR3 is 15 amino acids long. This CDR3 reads CSARVGEGWGQPQHF. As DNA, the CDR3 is TGCAGTGCTAGAGTTGGGGAGGGGTGGGGTCAGCCCCAGCATTTT.

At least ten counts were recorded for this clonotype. The CDR3 DNA is TGTGCCAGCAGCTTAGTCCCTCCGGCGGGAGGGCCCCTCCCCTACAATGAGCAGTTCTTC. It translates to CASSLVPPAGGPLPYNEQFF. The chain has TRBV7-2 and TRBJ2-1; 9 bases are a match to TRBD2. This CDR3 is built from 20 residues. Germline CDR1 and CDR2: SGHTA and FQGNSA. The V segment lost 1 base and the J segment 2 bases; nucleotides outside the gene matches: 15.

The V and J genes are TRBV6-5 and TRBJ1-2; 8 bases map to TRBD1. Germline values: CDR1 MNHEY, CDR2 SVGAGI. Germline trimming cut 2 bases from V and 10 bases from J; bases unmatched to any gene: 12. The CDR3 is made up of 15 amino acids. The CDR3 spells CASSYRTGIDSDYTF. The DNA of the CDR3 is TGTGCCAGCAGTTACAGGACAGGGATAGATTCGGACTACACCTTC.

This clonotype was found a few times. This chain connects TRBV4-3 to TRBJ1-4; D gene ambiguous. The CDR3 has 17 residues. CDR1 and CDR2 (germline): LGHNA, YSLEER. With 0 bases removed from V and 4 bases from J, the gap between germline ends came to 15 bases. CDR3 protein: CASSQEADSYVNEKLFF. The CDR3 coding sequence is TGCGCCAGCAGCCAAGAGGCGGACTCCTATGTTAATGAAAAACTGTTTTTT.

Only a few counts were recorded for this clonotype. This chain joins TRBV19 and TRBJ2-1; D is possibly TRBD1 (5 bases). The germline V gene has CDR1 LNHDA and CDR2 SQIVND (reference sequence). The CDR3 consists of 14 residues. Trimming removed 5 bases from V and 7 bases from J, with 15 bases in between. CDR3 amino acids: CASSPRQIWNEQFF. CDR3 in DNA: TGTGCCAGTAGTCCCAGACAGATCTGGAATGAGCAGTTCTTC.

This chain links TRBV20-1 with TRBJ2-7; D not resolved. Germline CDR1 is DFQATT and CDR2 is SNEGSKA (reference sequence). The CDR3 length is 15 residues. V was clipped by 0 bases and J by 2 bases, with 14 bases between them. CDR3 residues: CSARDSSRSTYEQYF. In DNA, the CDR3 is TGCAGTGCTAGAGATTCGAGCAGGAGTACCTACGAGCAGTACTTC.

CDR3 amino acids: CSVEHRLGGSYNEQFF. For the CDR3, the DNA is TGCAGCGTTGAACACCGCCTGGGGGGTTCCTACAATGAGCAGTTCTTC. This chain links TRBV29-1 with TRBJ2-1, with a tentative D call TRBD2 (6 bases). Germline V gives CDR1 SQVTM, CDR2 ANQGSEA. The CDR3 covers 16 residues. Trimming shortened V by 2 bases and J by 1 base, and 15 bases separated the two germline ends.

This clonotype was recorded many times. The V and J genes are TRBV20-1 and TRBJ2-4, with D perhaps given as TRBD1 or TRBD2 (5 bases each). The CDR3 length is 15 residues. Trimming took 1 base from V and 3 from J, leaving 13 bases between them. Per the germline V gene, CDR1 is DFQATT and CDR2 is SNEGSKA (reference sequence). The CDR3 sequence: CSARAAGTYKNIQYF. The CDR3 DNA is TGCAGTGCTAGAGCGGCCGGGACGTACAAAAACATTCAGTACTTC.

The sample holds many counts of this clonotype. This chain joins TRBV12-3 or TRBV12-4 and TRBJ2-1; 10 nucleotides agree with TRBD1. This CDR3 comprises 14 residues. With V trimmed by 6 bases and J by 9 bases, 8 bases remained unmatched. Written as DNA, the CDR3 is TGTGCCAGCAGCATGGGACAGGGGATCAGTGAGCAGTTCTTC. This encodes CASSMGQGISEQFF.

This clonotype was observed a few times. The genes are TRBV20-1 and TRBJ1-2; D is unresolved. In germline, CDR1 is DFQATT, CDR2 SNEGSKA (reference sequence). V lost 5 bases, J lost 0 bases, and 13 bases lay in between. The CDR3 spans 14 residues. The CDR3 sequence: CSALRSRPNYGYTF. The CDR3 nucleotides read TGCAGTGCTCTTCGAAGCAGACCTAACTATGGCTACACCTTC.

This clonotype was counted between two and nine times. This CDR3 reads CASSYSGTAQPQHF. The CDR3, as DNA: TGTGCCAGCAGTTACTCCGGGACGGCACAGCCCCAGCATTTT. This chain connects TRBV6-5 to TRBJ1-5, with D tentatively TRBD1 (5 bases). Per germline, CDR1 MNHEY and CDR2 SVGAGI. Trimming pared 0 bases from V and 7 bases from J, leaving 10 bases between. This CDR3 comprises 14 residues.

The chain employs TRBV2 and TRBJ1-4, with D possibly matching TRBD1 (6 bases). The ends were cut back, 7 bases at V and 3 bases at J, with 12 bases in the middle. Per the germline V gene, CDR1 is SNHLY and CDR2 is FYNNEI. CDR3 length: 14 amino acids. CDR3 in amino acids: CASKRDTSNEKLFF. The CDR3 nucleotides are TGTGCCAGCAAACGGGACACCTCTAATGAAAAACTGTTTTTT. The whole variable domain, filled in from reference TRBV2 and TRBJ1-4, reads EPEVTQTPSHQVTQMGQEVILRCVPISNHLYFYWYRQILGQKVEFLVSFYNNEISEKSEIFDDQFSVERPDGSNFTLKIRSTKLEDSAMYFCASKRDTSNEKLFFGSGTQLSVL.